The 7 T cell receptor beta chains presented below share a single source sample, sequenced in a study of T cells in Graves' hyperthyroidism and ophthalmopathy. From RNA transcripts, TCR beta CDR3 regions were amplified. A first-round RT-PCR of the TCR CDR3 used the HTBI primer set. Each CDR3 protein gets one entry after TCRdb re-called the multiplex PCR reads with MiXCR. The table shows a few hundred thousand distinct CDR3 sequences, with approximately 15% occurring only once. Sequences were obtained from blood. Source of these receptors: a woman younger than 45 with Graves' hyperthyroidism.

This clonotype was seen many times. This sequence joins TRBV18 and TRBJ1-3; D may be TRBD1 (5 bases). The CDR3 has 15 residues. V gave up 1 base and J gave up 2 bases, with 9 bases separating them. In germline, CDR1 is KGHSH, CDR2 LQKENI. In nucleotides, the CDR3 is TGTGCCAGCTCACCACGGGGGAACACTGGAAACACCATATATTTT. It encodes CASSPRGNTGNTIYF.

This clonotype turned up a few times. The chain links TRBV20-1 to TRBJ2-3; 9 bases fit TRBD2. There are 16 residues in the CDR3. Losses at the gene ends were 4 bases for V and 5 bases for J; bases not matched to a gene: 13. The V gene's germline CDR1 is DFQATT and CDR2 SNEGSKA (reference sequence). CDR3 nucleotide sequence: TGCAGTGCTATCGACGTCGGGACTAGCATACAAGATACGCAGTATTTT. Protein product: CSAIDVGTSIQDTQYF.

The CDR3 nucleotides read TGCAGTGCTGAGGGGAAGTCCTACGAGCAGTACTTC. Translation: CSAEGKSYEQYF. The chain combines TRBV20-1 with TRBJ2-7; D might be TRBD1 or TRBD2, each matching 5 bases. The V gene's germline CDR1 is DFQATT and CDR2 SNEGSKA (reference sequence). With 5 bases removed from V and 1 base from J, the gap between germline ends came to 9 bases. The CDR3 runs 12 residues.

J is TRBJ1-1 and V is TRBV6-2 or TRBV6-3; D possibly corresponds to TRBD1 (5 bases). This CDR3 is built from 15 residues. Trimming took 2 bases from V and 0 from J, leaving 10 bases between them. Germline V gene data show CDR1 as MNHEY and CDR2 as SVGEGT. CDR3 amino acids: CASSYPGRMNTEAFF. CDR3 sequence (DNA): TGTGCCAGCAGTTACCCGGGACGGATGAACACTGAAGCTTTCTTT.

This clonotype was observed many times. The chain has TRBV20-1 and TRBJ2-1; 7 bases are shared with TRBD2. The germline gives CDR1 DFQATT, CDR2 SNEGSKA (reference sequence). CDR3 size: 17 residues. With V trimmed by 7 bases and J by 4 bases, 19 bases remained unmatched. DNA for the CDR3: TGCAGTGTTACACTCGTAGCGGGTCCGACCCCATACAATGAGCAGTTCTTC. The encoded protein is CSVTLVAGPTPYNEQFF.

In DNA form, the CDR3 reads TGTGCCAGCAGCGTAGGAGCTAGCGGGATGTACAATGAGCAGTTCTTC. This translates into CASSVGASGMYNEQFF. The V gene is TRBV9, the J gene TRBJ2-1, with 9 positions matching TRBD2. The CDR3 has 16 amino acids. Germline lookup yields CDR1 SGDLS and CDR2 YYNGEE. Losses at the gene ends were 0 bases for V and 4 bases for J; bases not matched to a gene: 5.

Points on this clonotype: This clone may be a read error of a much larger clone one base away. The chain carries TRBV20-1 and TRBJ2-5; a weak D match, TRBD2 (5 bases). This CDR3 region has 14 residues. The V end lost 2 bases, the J end lost 0 bases, and 10 bases lay between the germline ends. Germline CDR1 reads DFQATT; CDR2 reads SNEGSKA (reference sequence). The CDR3 sequence: CSARISGYQETQYF. CDR3 coding DNA: TGCAGTGCTAGAATAAGCGGTTACCAAGAGACCCAGTACTTC.